This T cell receptor (beta chain) appears in the sequencing data of a study of shared clonotypes between healthy human individuals (dated by TCRdb to about 2020). For the study in its entirety: The cohort included three men and a couple of women between 18 and 49 years of age. To estimate repertoire size and how much clonotype sharing occurs between individuals, the study deeply sequenced the blood TCR repertoires of roughly 5 healthy adults. For each donor, CD4 naive and CD4 memory were each given three plates, CD8 naive was given two plates, and CD8 memory was given one plate. To increase sequencing depth and limit assay-specific biases, different laboratories used diverse techniques to prepare libraries and sequence TCR repertoires. Each donor's leukapheresis produced roughly between roughly 0.85 and 9.5 billion PBMCs.

As encoded in the germline V gene (reference sequence), CDR1 is SGHNT while CDR2 is YYREEE. Trimming removed 3 bases from V and 4 bases from J; the gene matches leave 6 bases unexplained. The CDR3 contains 16 residues, cysteine and phenylalanine counted. The CDR3 DNA has 48 bases and is translated from base 1. CD8 naive samples were obtained by positive selection for CCR7 among CD45RO-negative cells, yielding a CD45RA+CCR7+ population from which TemRA cells were excluded. Healthy HIV-negative adults with no recently reported acute infections or vaccinations were included as donors. All donors were Caucasian adults living in Nashville, Tennessee, USA. Blood was obtained by leukapheresis, after which PBMCs were separated by Ficoll-Histopaque density gradient centrifugation and cryopreserved in liquid nitrogen vapor phase. Analytical flow cytometry was used to check the purity and quantity of every magnetically sorted T cell population. Each sorted fraction had its genomic DNA isolated and then quantified by UV absorbance on a Nanodrop 2000c.

Using the deep immunoSEQ assay, multiplex PCR amplified TCR CDR3 regions from genomic DNA. Extracted genomic DNA from each cell subset was spread evenly across all wells of several immunoSEQ 96-well plates, with each plate serving as a replicate. Each replicate PCR for sorted subsets received around 0.2 ug genomic DNA, equal to 28,000 or so T cell genomes. The purified libraries were quantified using a Qubit 3.0 fluorometer, sized with a Bioanalyzer 2100, and then quantified again using the KAPA Library Quantification kit. Each immunoSEQ 96-well plate was sequenced on its own single-read 150-cycle Illumina NextSeq 550 flow cell. Regarding the original processing steps: Because only junctional sequences without quality scores were contained in the immunoSEQ output, filtering matching that applied to full-length reads could not be performed. Sequences were annotated with PyIR, a Python wrapper for IgBLAST v1.9, using IMGT germline references to assign V/J genes and CDR3. Reads were filtered out if the reads had weak V/J assignments (E-value above 1e-6), no CDR3, stop codons, out-of-frame junctions, or ambiguous translated residues. V3J clonotypes were defined as sequences sharing the same inferred V gene, J gene, and CDR3 amino acid sequence. The percentage overlap between two repertoires was calculated by dividing the number of shared unique clonotypes by the size of the smaller repertoire. RTK rarefaction, the Chao1 estimator, and Recon v2.1 estimates of unobserved clonotypes were used to assess repertoire richness. OLGA was used to compute generation probabilities for all TCRbeta clonotypes that the gDNA method yielded from four donors. TCRdb retrieved this table from immuneACCESS and kept in-frame rearrangements only. Not all clones are present; in checked studies, unresolved V genes account for under half, and no reason is known for the remainder. Clone size and the V and J calls come from that table; the DNA yielded D and trimming. The sample table lists about 2 million clones, about 95% of them with a count of one. Of the sample, about 1.1% falls within the top ten clones.

Broad study findings and their caveats: About 5% of naive CD4, around 4% of naive CD8, 2% to 2.5% of memory CD4, and approximately 0.4% of memory CD8 clonotypes were shared across a few donors. Sampling was restricted to blood, and TCR repertoires in tissues likely differ from the TCR repertoires found in blood. Pairwise subsampling led to the expectation that sequencing depth would affect the degree of clonotype sharing among donors. The genetic and exposure-history diversity represented was limited by the small number of donors. Compared with non-shared clonotypes, the clonotypes found in all four sorted-subset donors had higher generation probabilities. Larger estimated clonotype richness was generally found for naive subsets than for memory subsets. Rarefaction of sorted-subset datasets indicated incomplete sequencing despite the large sequencing depth.

To note about this clone: The antigen it recognizes is unknown. The sample holds no much larger clone one base away, and base qualities are not on file.

Input material: naive CD8+ T cells sorted from blood. This specimen's cell subset or site label, per the study, means: CD45RA+CCR7+. The chain couples TRBV5-4 to TRBJ1-4; 10 bases in the middle match TRBD1. This receptor was taken from a man aged 18 to 35 in good health. The sequenced DNA is TGTGCCAGCAGCTGGACAGGGGGACGGAATAATGAAAAACTGTTTTTT. It specifies CASSWTGGRNNEKLFF.